This T cell receptor beta chain was captured in a study of CD8+CD57+ T cells in acquired aplastic anemia. The use of genomic DNA as template underpinned the TCR beta VDJ and CDR3 profiling. Each CDR3 protein gets one entry after TCRdb re-called the reads with MiXCR. The sample comprises approximately 300,000 distinct CDR3 sequences, under 60% of which are singletons, and 1.3% rests with the top ten. The table lists this clonotype with many counts. Patients selected for sequencing had displayed CD8+CD57+ cell expansion by flow cytometry. The sequence came from a human donor with aplastic anemia. The sample comprised sorted CD4+, CD8+, or CD8+CD57+ T cells (not recorded which) from PBMCs.

CDR3 sequence (DNA): TGTGCCACCGAGGCGCAGGGGATAAATGAGCAGTTCTTC. It specifies CATEAQGINEQFF. V gene TRBV24-1 combines with J gene TRBJ2-1; tentatively, D is TRBD1 (6 bases). This CDR3 comprises 13 residues. Trimming took 9 bases from V and 7 from J, leaving 15 bases between them. CDR1 and CDR2 from the germline V gene are KGHDR and SFDVKD.